A single sample is the source of the 19 T cell receptor beta chains below, sequenced in a study of breast tumors, draining lymph nodes, adjacent tissues. MiXCR was run by TCRdb on the multiplex PCR reads, yielding one entry per CDR3 protein. The sample has about 46,000 distinct CDR3 sequences; roughly 24% are singletons. Material: breast tumor tissue. All receptors derive from a female donor with breast cancer. Some clones in this sample may be carry-over from other donors' samples.

This clonotype is medium-sized in the sample. The chain joins TRBV4-1 to TRBJ1-3; D gene ambiguous. The V gene's germline CDR1 is MGHRA and CDR2 YSYEKL. The CDR3 totals 15 residues. Between the trimmed V and J ends, which lost 0 bases and 0 bases, there was a span of 6 bases. For the CDR3, the DNA is TGCGCCAGCAGCCAAGAGGCGGACTCTGGAAACACCATATATTTT. Its protein is CASSQEADSGNTIYF.

There are many counts of this clonotype. This chain uses TRBV12-3 or TRBV12-4 with TRBJ1-2; the D is unclear. Trimming pared 6 bases from V and 8 bases from J, leaving 16 bases between. The CDR3 extends over 13 amino acids. Written as DNA, the CDR3 is TGTGCCAGCAGCCCGAGGAAGTCGGGGGGCTACACCTTC. Translated, it gives CASSPRKSGGYTF.

The V gene is TRBV4-1, the J gene TRBJ1-1, with D perhaps TRBD1 (6 bases). Per germline, CDR1 MGHRA and CDR2 YSYEKL. V dropped 0 bases and J dropped 7 bases, with 15 bases sitting between them. The CDR3 covers 15 residues. CDR3 in DNA: TGCGCCAGCAGCCAAGACCTTCGACAGGCGCGTGAAGCTTTCTTT. Translated, it gives CASSQDLRQAREAFF.

This clonotype showed up many times. The chain joins TRBV27 to TRBJ1-2; D gene ambiguous. Trimming pared 11 bases from V and 4 bases from J, leaving 11 bases between. The CDR3 totals 11 residues. Germline V lookup: CDR1 MNHEY, CDR2 SMNVEV (reference sequence). The CDR3 region has the DNA TGTGCCTCCGGCCGAGGCTATGGCTACACCTTC. This translates into CASGRGYGYTF.

There are many counts of this clonotype. The rearrangement joins TRBV20-1 to TRBJ2-1, with 14 bases aligning to TRBD2. The CDR3 sequence is 14 residues long. CDR1 is DFQATT, CDR2 SNEGSKA, per germline (reference sequence). Trimming removed 6 bases from V and 8 bases from J; junction bases left unmatched: 6. This chain's CDR3 is CSAPTSGRGDEQFF. Written as DNA, the CDR3 is TGCAGTGCCCCGACTAGCGGGAGGGGCGATGAGCAGTTCTTC.

For the CDR3, the DNA is TGCGCCAGCAGCTTGGACGACAGCCCGTATTCACCCCTCCACTTT. Encoded protein: CASSLDDSPYSPLHF. V usage is TRBV5-1 and J usage is TRBJ1-6, with TRBD1 as a possible D gene (5 bases). Germline V lookup: CDR1 SGHRS, CDR2 YFSETQ. Between the trimmed V and J ends, which lost 0 bases and 8 bases, there was a span of 12 bases. The CDR3 extends over 15 amino acids.

On this clonotype itself: Sequence at one end of the junction differs from germline and may be a read error. The chain employs TRBV6-5 and TRBJ1-2, with D possibly being TRBD1 (5 bases). The CDR3 is 12 amino acids. The germline CDR1 and CDR2 sequences are MNHEY and SVGAGI. CDR3 coding DNA: TGTGCCGGCAGAACCGACAGCTATGGCCACACCTTC. Residues: CAGRTDSYGHTF.

The table lists this clonotype with many counts. One end of the junction is discordant with germline, which a read error may explain. The V and J genes are TRBV5-1 and TRBJ2-1; 8 bases match TRBD1. The germline V gene encodes CDR1 SGHRS and CDR2 YFSETQ. This CDR3 has 13 residues. The CDR3, as DNA: TGCGCCAGCAGCTTGGGGGACAGGTTATCAGGACTCTTC. As protein: CASSLGDRLSGLF.

The CDR3 is CASSSGNGANVLTF. The CDR3 nucleotides read TGTGCCAGCAGTTCTGGGAACGGGGCCAACGTCCTGACTTTC. The J gene is TRBJ2-6, the V gene TRBV27, with D hard to call. The ends were cut back, 4 bases at V and 4 bases at J, with 8 bases in the middle. Germline lookup yields CDR1 MNHEY and CDR2 SMNVEV (reference sequence). The CDR3 sequence is 14 residues long.

The gene calls are TRBV18 and TRBJ2-3; D unresolved. Germline CDR1 and CDR2: KGHSH and LQKENI. V gave up 2 bases and J gave up 4 bases, with 10 bases separating them. The length of the CDR3 is 14 residues. CDR3 nucleotide sequence: TGTGCCAGCTCACCAAAGCCCGGGTCAGATACGCAGTATTTT. Protein product: CASSPKPGSDTQYF.

This clonotype was seen a handful of times. The chain is built from TRBV28 and TRBJ1-6, with 8 positions matching TRBD1. The CDR3 runs 16 residues. With 2 bases clipped from V and 10 bases from J, the junction kept 10 bases outside the gene matches. Germline loops: CDR1 MDHEN, CDR2 SYDVKM. The CDR3: CASSLAGTGLRSPLHF. CDR3 nucleotides: TGTGCCAGCAGTTTAGCCGGGACAGGTTTAAGATCACCCCTCCACTTT.

Concerning this clonotype itself: A much bigger clone sits one base away, suggesting this may be a read error. The V call is TRBV5-1, the J call TRBJ2-3; 7 nucleotides align to TRBD1. Germline CDR1 and CDR2: SGHRS and YFSETQ. This CDR3 has 13 amino acids. In nucleotides, the CDR3 is TGCGCCAGCAATTACAGGGGCACAGGTACGCAGTATTTT. It codes for CASNYRGTGTQYF. Using reference TRBV5-1 and TRBJ2-3 for the parts outside the CDR3, the full variable domain is KAGVTQTPRYLIKTRGQQVTLSCSPISGHRSVSWYQQTPGQGLQFLFEYFSETQRNKGNFPGRFSGRQFSNSRSEMNVSTLELGDSALYLCASNYRGTGTQYFGPGTRLTVL.

The V and J genes are TRBV7-9 and TRBJ2-7, with D uncertain. Trimming took 5 bases from V and 3 from J, leaving 8 bases between them. The germline V gene has CDR1 SEHNR and CDR2 FQNEAQ (reference sequence). This CDR3 has 12 residues. CDR3 protein: CASSQTDYEQYF. The CDR3 DNA reads as TGTGCCAGCAGCCAGACGGACTACGAGCAGTACTTC.

This clonotype was counted ten times or more. The V call is TRBV2, the J call TRBJ1-5, with TRBD1 matching 7 bases. Germline loops: CDR1 SNHLY, CDR2 FYNNEI. The CDR3 totals 15 residues. The V segment lost 6 bases and the J segment 4 bases; nucleotides outside the gene matches: 9. CDR3 bases: TGTGCCAGCAGGCCAGGGGGAGGGTGGAATCAGCCCCAGCATTTT. Its protein product is CASRPGGGWNQPQHF. The variable domain in full, completed from reference TRBV2 and TRBJ1-5, reads EPEVTQTPSHQVTQMGQEVILRCVPISNHLYFYWYRQILGQKVEFLVSFYNNEISEKSEIFDDQFSVERPDGSNFTLKIRSTKLEDSAMYFCASRPGGGWNQPQHFGDGTRLSIL.

This clonotype was picked up many times. The chain is built from TRBV6-6 and TRBJ2-7, with D possibly TRBD1 on 5 matching bases. Trimming pared 5 bases from V and 6 bases from J, leaving 11 bases between. This CDR3 contains 12 residues. Germline CDR1 is MNHNY and CDR2 is SVGAGI (reference sequence). CDR3 sequence: CASSPQGSEQYF. CDR3 bases: TGTGCCAGCAGTCCCCAGGGTTCCGAGCAGTACTTC.

As regards this clonotype: In this CDR3 the conserved last residue, phenylalanine or tryptophan, is missing, so a read error is likely. The chain has TRBV12-3 or TRBV12-4 and TRBJ2-7; TRBD2 matches at 10 bases. This CDR3 spans 15 amino acids. CDR3 bases: TGTGCCGGCAGTCCCCGGACTAGCGGCCAGCAGGAGCAGTACCTC. This sequence encodes CAGSPRTSGQQEQYL.

On this clonotype itself: A much larger clone lies one base from this, so it may be a read error. The gene calls are TRBV12-3 or TRBV12-4 and TRBJ2-3; a weak D match, TRBD2 (6 bases). The CDR3 is 15 residues long. V lost 8 bases and J lost 0, with 15 bases in between. CDR3 sequence: CASGPLATSTDTQYF. As DNA, the CDR3 is TGTGCCAGCGGCCCGCTAGCGACTAGCACAGATACGCAGTATTTT.

This chain connects TRBV6-1 to TRBJ1-5, with a weak D call TRBD1 (6 bases). Germline V gene data show CDR1 as MNHNS and CDR2 as SASEGT. Trimming cost V 5 bases and J 3 bases, with 11 bases left between them. The CDR3 covers 14 residues. CDR3 sequence reads: CASSTRDINQPQHF. CDR3 bases: TGTGCCAGCAGTACACGGGACATCAATCAGCCCCAGCATTTT.

This clonotype appeared many times. The chain combines TRBV6-1 with TRBJ1-3; D might be TRBD1 (5 bases). V dropped 3 bases and J dropped 0 bases, with 12 bases sitting between them. CDR1 is MNHNS, CDR2 SASEGT, per germline. The CDR3 loop spans 16 amino acids. CDR3 DNA sequence: TGTGCCAGCAGTGAGATTACAGGCGGCTCTGGAAACACCATATATTTT. The encoded protein is CASSEITGGSGNTIYF.